This T cell receptor beta chain appears in the sequencing data of a study of blood T cell repertoires in COVID-19. Study summary: The samples span acute and convalescent COVID-19 from the United States, Italy and Spain.

How the authors handled the data: Using reference gene primer amplification, nucleated cell counts were estimated. Profiling relied on immunoSEQ multiplex PCR, and the TCRdb table lists in-frame clones only, not all of them. D and trimming were read from the DNA, whereas the V and J calls and clone size are those reported in that table. The sample lists 200,000 to 250,000 clones; approximately 86% were seen once. This study enrolled people aged roughly 18 to 89 from 24 US geographic areas. Clinical history as reported by participants underpinned cohort assignment. Germline-derived CDR1 and CDR2 are MGHRA and YSYEKL. CDR3 length equals 15 residues. Trimming stripped 1 base from V and 3 bases from J, with 13 bases between.

This TCR was recovered from a man in his late teens or twenties with acute COVID-19. The sample was PBMCs or T cells enriched from blood (not recorded which). The rearrangement uses TRBV4-1 and TRBJ2-7, with D perhaps matching TRBD2 (6 bases). CDR3 coding DNA: TGCGCCAGCAGCCAAGGGCCGGGAGCAAACTACGAGCAGTACTTC. This translates into CASSQGPGANYEQYF.